Shown below are 17 T cell receptor beta chains from a single sample sequenced in a study of blood T cell repertoires in COVID-19. Sequenced by immunoSEQ multiplex PCR; TCRdb stores in-frame clones only, minus some. Of about 62,000 clones in the sample, roughly 86% were seen once. The specimen sequenced was peripheral blood. All receptors come from a man aged 65 to 79 with acute or convalescent COVID-19.

The V gene is TRBV2, the J gene TRBJ1-1; D gene uncertain. The CDR3 has 9 amino acids. From germline, CDR1 is SNHLY and CDR2 FYNNEI. The V end was cut by 7 bases, the J end by 11 bases, with 8 bases between. The CDR3 loop reads CASTLEAFF. The CDR3 DNA is TGTGCCAGCACCCTTGAGGCTTTCTTT.

This clone was seen a handful of times. The chain employs TRBV5-1 and TRBJ2-7; 10 bases match TRBD1. Germline lookup yields CDR1 SGHRS and CDR2 YFSETQ. This CDR3 comprises 17 residues. V dropped 5 bases and J dropped 3; count of bases not matched to a gene: 14. The CDR3 DNA reads TGCGCCAGCAGTTTCCCTAGCAGGACAGGGGGTTTCTACGAGCAGTACTTC. Translated, it gives CASSFPSRTGGFYEQYF. The variable domain in full, with the rest retrieved from reference TRBV5-1 and TRBJ2-7, is KAGVTQTPRYLIKTRGQQVTLSCSPISGHRSVSWYQQTPGQGLQFLFEYFSETQRNKGNFPGRFSGRQFSNSRSEMNVSTLELGDSALYLCASSFPSRTGGFYEQYFGPGTRLTVT.

The rearrangement uses TRBV6-2 or TRBV6-3 and TRBJ1-6, with 8 bases aligning to TRBD1. The CDR3 spans 15 residues. Germline V gene sequence: CDR1 MNHEY, CDR2 SVGEGT. The J segment lost 9 bases and the V segment lost 6 bases, leaving 10 bases of the junction unmatched. This CDR3 reads CASSRGQGFGSPLHF. DNA for the CDR3: TGTGCCAGCAGCCGCGGACAGGGCTTCGGTTCACCCCTCCACTTT.

V is TRBV6-5 and J is TRBJ2-3; 8 bases line up with TRBD1. Germline-derived CDR1 and CDR2 are MNHEY and SVGAGI. The CDR3 length is 14 residues. V shed 7 bases and J 2 bases; nucleotides not matched to a gene: 5. CDR3 residues: CASKQGVYTDTQYF. The DNA for the CDR3 is TGTGCCAGCAAACAGGGGGTCTACACAGATACGCAGTATTTT.

The chain joins TRBV7-9 to TRBJ1-4; D call uncertain. This CDR3 is 12 amino acids long. With 5 bases removed from V and 8 bases from J, the gap between germline ends came to 9 bases. Germline V gene lookup returns CDR1 SEHNR and CDR2 FQNEAQ (reference sequence). Here the CDR3 reads CASSDRREKLFF. In DNA, the CDR3 is TGTGCCAGCAGCGATAGGCGGGAAAAACTGTTTTTT.

The gene calls are TRBV28 and TRBJ1-2; D is uncertain. Between the trimmed V and J ends, which lost 1 base and 2 bases, there was a span of 5 bases. The CDR3 is 13 residues long. CDR1 MDHEN and CDR2 SYDVKM come from the germline V gene. The CDR3 is CASSLSVNYGYTF. DNA for the CDR3: TGTGCCAGCAGTTTATCCGTAAACTATGGCTACACCTTC.

The CDR3 is CASSQVFLGQGAGSGYTF. In DNA, the CDR3 is TGTGCCAGCAGCCAAGTATTTCTGGGACAGGGGGCGGGTAGTGGCTACACCTTC. The rearrangement uses TRBV14 and TRBJ1-2; 12 bases are a match to TRBD1. V was pared by 1 base and J by 7 bases, with 13 bases of the junction left unmatched. The CDR3 extends over 18 amino acids. Germline CDR1 and CDR2: SGHDN and FVKESK.

J is TRBJ1-4 and V is TRBV5-1; perhaps TRBD1 as D (6 bases). Looked up from germline, CDR1 is SGHRS and CDR2 is YFSETQ. This CDR3 comprises 14 residues. V was trimmed by 2 bases and J by 4 bases, leaving 9 bases between them. The CDR3 protein is CASSFDRFNEKLFF. CDR3 DNA sequence: TGCGCCAGCAGCTTCGACAGGTTTAATGAAAAACTGTTTTTT.

The chain has TRBV7-9 and TRBJ1-4; 7 bases align to TRBD1. This CDR3 contains 15 residues. Germline V gene lookup returns CDR1 SEHNR and CDR2 FQNEAQ (reference sequence). Trimming cost V 6 bases and J 0 bases; bases outside gene matches: 4. CDR3 bases: TGTGCCAGCAGATGGGACAGATCAACTAATGAAAAACTGTTTTTT. Amino acids: CASRWDRSTNEKLFF.

The V and J genes are TRBV11-3 and TRBJ2-2; D is ambiguous. This CDR3 is built from 15 residues. CDR1 is SGHNT, CDR2 YENEEA, per germline. The germline V and J ends were trimmed by 1 base and 3 bases, with 9 bases remaining between them. The CDR3 DNA follows: TGTGCCAGCAGCTTAGGGCTAGGAGACACCGGGGAGCTGTTTTTT. Translating gives CASSLGLGDTGELFF.

The rearrangement links TRBV5-1 to TRBJ2-7, with 8 bases lining up with TRBD2. Germline assignment: CDR1 SGHRS and CDR2 YFSETQ. The CDR3 extends over 15 amino acids. Losses at the gene ends were 0 bases for V and 5 bases for J; bases not matched to a gene: 7. The CDR3 spells CASSLGMGLVNEQYF. The CDR3 region has the DNA TGCGCCAGCAGCTTGGGAATGGGACTAGTAAACGAGCAGTACTTC.

The J gene is TRBJ2-7, the V gene TRBV6-5; D is undetermined. Trimming removed 0 bases from V and 4 bases from J, with 13 bases in between. The CDR3 has 15 residues. The germline gives CDR1 MNHEY, CDR2 SVGAGI. The CDR3 region has the DNA TGTGCCAGCAGTTACTCCGCTAATGATCCTTACGAGCAGTACTTC. Translation: CASSYSANDPYEQYF.

The chain joins TRBV7-9 to TRBJ2-6, with 7 bases aligning to TRBD1. CDR1 SEHNR and CDR2 FQNEAQ come from the germline V gene (reference sequence). V dropped 4 bases and J dropped 2; count of bases not matched to a gene: 2. The CDR3 is 15 amino acids. CDR3 protein: CASSSDRAGANVLTF. As DNA, the CDR3 is TGTGCCAGCAGCTCCGACAGGGCTGGGGCCAACGTCCTGACTTTC. Drawing the rest from reference TRBV7-9 and TRBJ2-6, the complete variable domain is DTGVSQNPRHKITKRGQNVTFRCDPISEHNRLYWYRQTLGQGPEFLTYFQNEAQLEKSRLLSDRFSAERPKGSFSTLEIQRTEQGDSAMYLCASSSDRAGANVLTFGAGSRLTVL.

The chain employs TRBV7-9 and TRBJ1-4; tentatively, D is TRBD1 (5 bases). V lost 6 bases and J lost 3, with 14 bases in between. This CDR3 spans 15 amino acids. Per germline, CDR1 SEHNR and CDR2 FQNEAQ (reference sequence). The chain's CDR3 is CASRLHQGSNEKLFF. In DNA, the CDR3 is TGTGCCAGCAGACTACATCAGGGCTCTAATGAAAAACTGTTTTTT.

The V gene is TRBV7-9, the J gene TRBJ2-7; D may be TRBD1 (6 bases). The V gene lost 1 base and the J gene lost 4 bases, with 8 bases spanning the gap. Per germline, CDR1 SEHNR and CDR2 FQNEAQ (reference sequence). The CDR3 has 13 amino acids. The CDR3 coding sequence is TGTGCCAGCAGCTTAGTGGGGGCGTACGAGCAGTACTTC. Translation: CASSLVGAYEQYF.

This CDR3 is CASSQKSSGRTDTQYF. The DNA of the CDR3 is TGCGCCAGCAGCCAGAAGTCTAGCGGGAGGACAGATACGCAGTATTTT. The chain uses TRBV4-1 and TRBJ2-3; TRBD2 aligns across 11 bases. The V segment lost 3 bases and the J segment 3 bases; nucleotides outside the gene matches: 5. Germline-derived CDR1 and CDR2 are MGHRA and YSYEKL. The CDR3 length is 16 residues.

The J gene is TRBJ2-1, the V gene TRBV5-1; 10 bases map to TRBD2. Germline CDR1 reads SGHRS; CDR2 reads YFSETQ. CDR3 size: 15 residues. Trimming cost V 6 bases and J 7 bases; bases outside gene matches: 10. In DNA form, the CDR3 reads TGCGCCAGCACTACTAGCGGGGCGGTAGGGAATGAGCAGTTCTTC. It is translated as CASTTSGAVGNEQFF.